The present T cell receptor beta chain was sequenced within a study of T cells after yellow fever vaccination. On the study more broadly: Libraries from low-cell-number fractions were prepared with the SMART-Seq v4 Ultra Low Input RNA kit. Study observations and caveats: The secondary response was weaker, and its peak arrived faster, on day 5 versus 15. In post-booster samples, most primary-vaccination clones reappeared (roughly 96% CD4, approximately 91% CD8).

This clonotype was observed at least ten times. The antigen remains unidentified. TCRdb re-analysed the 5' RACE reads in MiXCR, keeping a single row per CDR3 protein. Of 300,000 to 400,000 distinct CDR3 sequences listed, 8% to 9.5% were seen once; the top ten hold approximately 15%. The source of this sequence is a man younger than 35 who received the YFV17D yellow fever vaccine. The input for sequencing was PBMCs, taken about 41 days after the first yellow fever vaccination.

As DNA, the CDR3 is TGTGCCAGCAGCTTGGGGTTGTCGGGCACAGGGGACCAAGAGACCCAGTACTTC. It translates to CASSLGLSGTGDQETQYF. This sequence joins TRBV5-4 and TRBJ2-5; 7 bases are a match to TRBD1. The length of the CDR3 is 18 residues. J was trimmed by 0 bases and V by 0 bases; bases with no gene match: 11. The germline V gene encodes CDR1 SGHNT and CDR2 YYREEE (reference sequence).